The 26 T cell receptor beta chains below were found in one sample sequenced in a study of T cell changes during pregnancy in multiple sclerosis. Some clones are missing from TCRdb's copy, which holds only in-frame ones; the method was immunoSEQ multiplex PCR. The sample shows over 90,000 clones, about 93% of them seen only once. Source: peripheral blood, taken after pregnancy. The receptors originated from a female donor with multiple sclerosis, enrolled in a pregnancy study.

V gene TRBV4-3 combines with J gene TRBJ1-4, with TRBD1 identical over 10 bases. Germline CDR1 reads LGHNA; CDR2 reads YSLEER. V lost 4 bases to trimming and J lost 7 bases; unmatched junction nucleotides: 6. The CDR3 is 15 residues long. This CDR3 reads CASSLARTGGEKLFF. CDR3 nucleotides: TGCGCCAGCAGCCTTGCTAGGACAGGGGGTGAAAAACTGTTTTTT.

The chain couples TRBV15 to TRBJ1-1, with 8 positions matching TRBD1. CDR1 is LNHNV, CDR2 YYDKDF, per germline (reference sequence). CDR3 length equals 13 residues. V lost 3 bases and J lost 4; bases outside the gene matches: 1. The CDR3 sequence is CATSSDRGTEAFF. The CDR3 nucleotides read TGTGCCACCAGCAGTGACAGGGGCACTGAAGCTTTCTTT.

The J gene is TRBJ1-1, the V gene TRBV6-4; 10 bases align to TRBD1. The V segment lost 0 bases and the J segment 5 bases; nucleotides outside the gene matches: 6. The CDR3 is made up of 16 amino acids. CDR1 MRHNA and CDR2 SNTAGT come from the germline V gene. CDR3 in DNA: TGTGCCAGCAGTGACTCGACAGGGGGCCGAAGAACTGAAGCTTTCTTT. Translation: CASSDSTGGRRTEAFF.

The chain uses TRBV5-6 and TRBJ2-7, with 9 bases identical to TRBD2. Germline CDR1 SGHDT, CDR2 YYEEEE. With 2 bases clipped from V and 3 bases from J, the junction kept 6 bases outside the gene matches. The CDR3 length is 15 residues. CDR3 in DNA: TGTGCCAGCAGCTTAACGCCTAGCGGGGACTACGAGCAGTACTTC. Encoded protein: CASSLTPSGDYEQYF. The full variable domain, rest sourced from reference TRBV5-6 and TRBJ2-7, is DAGVTQSPTHLIKTRGQQVTLRCSPKSGHDTVSWYQQALGQGPQFIFQYYEEEERQRGNFPDRFSGHQFPNYSSELNVNALLLGDSALYLCASSLTPSGDYEQYFGPGTRLTVT.

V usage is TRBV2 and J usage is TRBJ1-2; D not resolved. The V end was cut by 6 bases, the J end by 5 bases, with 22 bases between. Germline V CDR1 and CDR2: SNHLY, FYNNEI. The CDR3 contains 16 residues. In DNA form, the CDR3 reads TGTGCCAGCAGCTGGGGAGGCAATTTTGTGGTGTATGGCTACACCTTC. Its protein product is CASSWGGNFVVYGYTF. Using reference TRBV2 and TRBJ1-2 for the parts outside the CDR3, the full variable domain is EPEVTQTPSHQVTQMGQEVILRCVPISNHLYFYWYRQILGQKVEFLVSFYNNEISEKSEIFDDQFSVERPDGSNFTLKIRSTKLEDSAMYFCASSWGGNFVVYGYTFGSGTRLTVV.

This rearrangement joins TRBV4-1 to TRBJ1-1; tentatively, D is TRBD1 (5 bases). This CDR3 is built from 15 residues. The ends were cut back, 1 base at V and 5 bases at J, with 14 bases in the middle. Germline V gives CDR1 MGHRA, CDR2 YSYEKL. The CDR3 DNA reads TGCGCCAGCAGCCAAGGGGGCGGCAGGCGGACTGAAGCTTTCTTT. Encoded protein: CASSQGGGRRTEAFF.

In nucleotides, the CDR3 is TGTGCCAGCAGTTTACTCGCCGGGGCCTACGAGCAGTACTTC. Amino acid sequence: CASSLLAGAYEQYF. The genes are TRBV28 and TRBJ2-7; tentative D call: TRBD2 (5 bases). The V gene's germline CDR1 is MDHEN and CDR2 SYDVKM. Trimming pared 2 bases from V and 2 bases from J, leaving 10 bases between. CDR3 length: 14 amino acids.

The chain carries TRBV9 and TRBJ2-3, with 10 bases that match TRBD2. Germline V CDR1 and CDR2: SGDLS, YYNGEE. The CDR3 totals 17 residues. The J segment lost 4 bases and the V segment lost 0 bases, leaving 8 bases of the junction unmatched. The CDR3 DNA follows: TGTGCCAGCAGCGTAGCAGTAAGCGGGAGGGCCCCAGATACGCAGTATTTT. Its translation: CASSVAVSGRAPDTQYF.

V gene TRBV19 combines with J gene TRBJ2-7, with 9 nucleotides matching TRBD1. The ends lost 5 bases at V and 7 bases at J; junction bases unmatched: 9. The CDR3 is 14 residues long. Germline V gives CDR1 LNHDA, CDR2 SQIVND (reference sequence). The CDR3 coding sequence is TGTGCCAGTAGTCTAAGGACAGGGGCGTGGGAGCAGTACTTC. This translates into CASSLRTGAWEQYF.

CDR3 residues: CASSAGGANTEAFF. Here the CDR3 DNA reads TGTGCCAGCAGCGCAGGTGGGGCGAACACTGAAGCTTTCTTT. This chain links TRBV9 with TRBJ1-1; D possibly corresponds to TRBD1 (5 bases). Germline values: CDR1 SGDLS, CDR2 YYNGEE. V was cut by 3 bases and J by 1 base, with 10 bases left in between. The CDR3 extends over 14 amino acids.

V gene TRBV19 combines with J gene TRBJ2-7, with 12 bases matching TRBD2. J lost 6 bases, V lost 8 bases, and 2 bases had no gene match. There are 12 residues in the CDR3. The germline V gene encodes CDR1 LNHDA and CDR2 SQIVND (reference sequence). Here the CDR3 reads CASGGLAGEQYF. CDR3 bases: TGTGCCAGTGGGGGACTAGCGGGCGAGCAGTACTTC.

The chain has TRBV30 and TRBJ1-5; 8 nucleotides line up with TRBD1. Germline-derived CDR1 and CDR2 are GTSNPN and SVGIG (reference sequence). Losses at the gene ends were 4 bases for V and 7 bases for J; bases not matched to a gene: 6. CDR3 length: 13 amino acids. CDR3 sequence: CAWKTGDRQPQHF. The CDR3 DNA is TGTGCCTGGAAGACAGGGGACAGGCAGCCCCAGCATTTT.

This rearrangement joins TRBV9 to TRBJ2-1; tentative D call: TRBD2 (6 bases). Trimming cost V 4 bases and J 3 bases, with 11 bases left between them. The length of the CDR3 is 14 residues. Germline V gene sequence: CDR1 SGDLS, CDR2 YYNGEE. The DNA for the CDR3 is TGTGCCAGCAGCTCCCTAGCGTACTACAATGAGCAGTTCTTC. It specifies CASSSLAYYNEQFF. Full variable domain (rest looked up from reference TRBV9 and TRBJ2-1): DSGVTQTPKHLITATGQRVTLRCSPRSGDLSVYWYQQSLDQGLQFLIQYYNGEERAKGNILERFSAQQFPDLHSELNLSSLELGDSALYFCASSSLAYYNEQFFGPGTRLTVL.

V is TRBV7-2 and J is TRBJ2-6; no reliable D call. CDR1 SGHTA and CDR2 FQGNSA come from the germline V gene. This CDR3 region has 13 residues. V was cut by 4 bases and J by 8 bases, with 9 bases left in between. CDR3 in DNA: TGTGCCAGCAGCTCGTCTCGTACCAACGTCCTGACTTTC. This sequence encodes CASSSSRTNVLTF.

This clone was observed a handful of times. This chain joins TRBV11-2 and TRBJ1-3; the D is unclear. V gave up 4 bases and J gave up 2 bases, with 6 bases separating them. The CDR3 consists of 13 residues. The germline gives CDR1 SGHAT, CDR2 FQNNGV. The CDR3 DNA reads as TGTGCCAGCAGCTCGGGAGCTGGAAACACCATATATTTT. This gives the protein CASSSGAGNTIYF.

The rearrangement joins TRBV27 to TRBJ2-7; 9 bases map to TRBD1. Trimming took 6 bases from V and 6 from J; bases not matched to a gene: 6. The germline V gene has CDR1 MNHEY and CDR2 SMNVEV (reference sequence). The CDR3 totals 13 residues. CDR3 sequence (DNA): TGTGCCAGCAGCGCGGGACAGGGCCCCGAGCAGTACTTC. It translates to CASSAGQGPEQYF.

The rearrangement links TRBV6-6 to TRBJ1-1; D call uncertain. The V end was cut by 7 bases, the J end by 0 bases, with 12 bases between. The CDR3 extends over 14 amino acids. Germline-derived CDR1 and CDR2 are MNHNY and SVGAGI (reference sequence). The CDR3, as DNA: TGTGCCAGCATGGAGATGAACGTGAACACTGAAGCTTTCTTT. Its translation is CASMEMNVNTEAFF.

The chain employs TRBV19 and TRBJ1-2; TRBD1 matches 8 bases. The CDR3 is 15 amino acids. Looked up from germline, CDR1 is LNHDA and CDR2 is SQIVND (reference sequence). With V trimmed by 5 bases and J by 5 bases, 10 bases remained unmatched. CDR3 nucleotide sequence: TGTGCCAGTAGTCAGGTGGCAGGGGGCGCGTATGGCTACACCTTC. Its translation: CASSQVAGGAYGYTF.

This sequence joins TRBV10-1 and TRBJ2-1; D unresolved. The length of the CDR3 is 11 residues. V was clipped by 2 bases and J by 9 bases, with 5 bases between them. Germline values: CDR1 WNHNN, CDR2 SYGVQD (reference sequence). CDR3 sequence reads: CASSEGLEQFF. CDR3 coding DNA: TGCGCCAGCAGTGAGGGGCTTGAGCAGTTCTTC.

CDR3 coding DNA: TGTGCCAGCAGCCTCGGGGGACTAGCGGGAATCACAGATACGCAGTATTTT. Translating gives CASSLGGLAGITDTQYF. V and J are TRBV7-9 and TRBJ2-3; TRBD2 matches 13 bases. CDR3 length equals 17 residues. Germline V gene lookup returns CDR1 SEHNR and CDR2 FQNEAQ (reference sequence). V dropped 5 bases and J dropped 2; count of bases not matched to a gene: 7.

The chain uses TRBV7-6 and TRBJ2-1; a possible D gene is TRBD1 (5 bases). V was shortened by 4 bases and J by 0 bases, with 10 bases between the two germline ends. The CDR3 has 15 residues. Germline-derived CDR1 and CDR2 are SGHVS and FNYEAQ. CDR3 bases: TGTGCCAGCAGCTACCTTCAGGGCTCCTACAATGAGCAGTTCTTC. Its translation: CASSYLQGSYNEQFF.

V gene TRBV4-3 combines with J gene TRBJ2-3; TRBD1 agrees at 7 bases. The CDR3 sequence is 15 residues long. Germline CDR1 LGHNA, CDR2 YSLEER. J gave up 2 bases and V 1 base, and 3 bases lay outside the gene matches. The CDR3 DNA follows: TGCGCCAGCAGCCAAGGACAGGGAAACACAGATACGCAGTATTTT. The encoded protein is CASSQGQGNTDTQYF.

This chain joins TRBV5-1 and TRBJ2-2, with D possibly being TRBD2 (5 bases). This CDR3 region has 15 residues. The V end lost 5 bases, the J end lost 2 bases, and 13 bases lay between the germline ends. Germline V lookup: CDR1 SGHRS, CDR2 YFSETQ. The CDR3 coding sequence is TGCGCCAGCAGTCGAAGCGGAATAAACACCGGGGAGCTGTTTTTT. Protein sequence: CASSRSGINTGELFF. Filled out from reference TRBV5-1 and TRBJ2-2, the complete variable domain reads KAGVTQTPRYLIKTRGQQVTLSCSPISGHRSVSWYQQTPGQGLQFLFEYFSETQRNKGNFPGRFSGRQFSNSRSEMNVSTLELGDSALYLCASSRSGINTGELFFGEGSRLTVL.

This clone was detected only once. The CDR3 protein is CASSLRYGDETQYF. CDR3 DNA sequence: TGTGCCAGCAGCTTACGGTACGGAGACGAGACCCAGTACTTC. The genes are TRBV13 and TRBJ2-5; D not resolved. The length of the CDR3 is 14 residues. Germline V lookup: CDR1 PRHDT, CDR2 FYEKMQ (reference sequence). The ends were cut back, 2 bases at V and 5 bases at J, with 12 bases in the middle.

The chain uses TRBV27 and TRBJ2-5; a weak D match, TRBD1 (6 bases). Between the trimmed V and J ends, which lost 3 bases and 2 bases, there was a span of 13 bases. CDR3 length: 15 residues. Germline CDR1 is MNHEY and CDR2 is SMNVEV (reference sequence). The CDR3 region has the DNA TGTGCCAGCAGTTTGCAGGGGTCAAAGCAAGAGACCCAGTACTTC. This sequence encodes CASSLQGSKQETQYF.

The CDR3 loop reads CASSLGQEGQGYYGYTF. The CDR3, as DNA: TGTGCCAGCAGCTTAGGGCAAGAGGGACAGGGATACTATGGCTACACCTTC. The rearrangement joins TRBV7-9 to TRBJ1-2; TRBD1 matches at 9 bases. This CDR3 comprises 17 residues. CDR1 and CDR2 (germline): SEHNR, FQNEAQ (reference sequence). V was clipped by 1 base and J by 3 bases; unmatched bases: 9.